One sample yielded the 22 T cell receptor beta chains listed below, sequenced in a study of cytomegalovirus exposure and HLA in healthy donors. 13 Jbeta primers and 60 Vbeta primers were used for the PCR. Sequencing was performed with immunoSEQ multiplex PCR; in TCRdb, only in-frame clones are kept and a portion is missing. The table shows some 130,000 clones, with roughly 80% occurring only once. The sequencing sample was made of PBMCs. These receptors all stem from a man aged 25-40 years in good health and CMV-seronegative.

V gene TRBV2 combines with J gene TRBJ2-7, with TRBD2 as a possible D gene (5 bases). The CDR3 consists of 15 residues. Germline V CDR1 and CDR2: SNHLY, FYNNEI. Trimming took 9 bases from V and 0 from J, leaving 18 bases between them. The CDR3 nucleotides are TGTGCCAGGGCCTACGGGGTGTCGGGCTCCTACGAGCAGTACTTC. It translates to CARAYGVSGSYEQYF. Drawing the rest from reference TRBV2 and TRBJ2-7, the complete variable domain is EPEVTQTPSHQVTQMGQEVILRCVPISNHLYFYWYRQILGQKVEFLVSFYNNEISEKSEIFDDQFSVERPDGSNFTLKIRSTKLEDSAMYFCARAYGVSGSYEQYFGPGTRLTVT.

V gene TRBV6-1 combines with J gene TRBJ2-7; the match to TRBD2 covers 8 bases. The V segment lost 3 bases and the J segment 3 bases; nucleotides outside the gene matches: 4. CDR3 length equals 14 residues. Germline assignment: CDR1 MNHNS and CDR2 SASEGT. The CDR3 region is CASSDLAGIYEQYF. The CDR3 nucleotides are TGTGCCAGCAGTGACCTAGCGGGTATCTACGAGCAGTACTTC.

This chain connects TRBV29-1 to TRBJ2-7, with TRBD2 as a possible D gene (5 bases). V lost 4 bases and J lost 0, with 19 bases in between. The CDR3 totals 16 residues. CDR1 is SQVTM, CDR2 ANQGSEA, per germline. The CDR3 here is CSVAGPRSGDSYEQYF. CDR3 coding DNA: TGCAGCGTTGCCGGGCCCAGGTCCGGGGACTCCTACGAGCAGTACTTC.

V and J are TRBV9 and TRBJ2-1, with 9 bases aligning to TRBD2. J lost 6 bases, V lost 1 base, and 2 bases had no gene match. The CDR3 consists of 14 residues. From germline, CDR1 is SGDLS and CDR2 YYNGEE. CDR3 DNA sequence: TGTGCCAGCAGCGTAAGACTAGCGGTCAATGAGCAGTTCTTC. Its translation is CASSVRLAVNEQFF.

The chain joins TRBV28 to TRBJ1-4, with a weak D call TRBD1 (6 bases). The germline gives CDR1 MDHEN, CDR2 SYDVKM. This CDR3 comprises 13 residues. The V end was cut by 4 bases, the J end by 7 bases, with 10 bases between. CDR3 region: CASSSGQTEKLFF. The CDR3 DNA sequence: TGTGCCAGCAGTTCCGGACAGACTGAAAAACTGTTTTTT.

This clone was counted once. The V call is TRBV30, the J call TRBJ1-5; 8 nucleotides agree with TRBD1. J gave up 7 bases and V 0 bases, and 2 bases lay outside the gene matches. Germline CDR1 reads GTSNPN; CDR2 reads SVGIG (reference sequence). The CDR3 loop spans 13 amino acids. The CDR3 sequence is CAWSVQGGQPQHF. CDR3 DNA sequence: TGTGCCTGGAGTGTACAGGGGGGCCAGCCCCAGCATTTT.

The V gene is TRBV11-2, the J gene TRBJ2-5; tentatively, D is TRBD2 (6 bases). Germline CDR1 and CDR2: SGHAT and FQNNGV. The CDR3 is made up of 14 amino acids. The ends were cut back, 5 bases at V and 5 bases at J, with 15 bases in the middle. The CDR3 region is CASSPFKGGETQYF. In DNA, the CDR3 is TGTGCCAGCAGCCCTTTCAAAGGAGGGGAGACCCAGTACTTC.

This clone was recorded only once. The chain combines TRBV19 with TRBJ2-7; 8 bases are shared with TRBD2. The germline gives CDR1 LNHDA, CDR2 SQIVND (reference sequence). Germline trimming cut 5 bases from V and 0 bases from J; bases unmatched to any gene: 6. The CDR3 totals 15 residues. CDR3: CASSAAGGGSYEQYF. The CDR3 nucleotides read TGTGCCAGTAGTGCCGCGGGGGGCGGCTCCTACGAGCAGTACTTC.

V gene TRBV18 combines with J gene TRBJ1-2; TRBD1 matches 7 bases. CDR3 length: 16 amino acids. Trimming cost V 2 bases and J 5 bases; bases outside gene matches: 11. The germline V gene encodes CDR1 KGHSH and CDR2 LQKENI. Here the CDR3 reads CASSPEFRGQVYGYTF. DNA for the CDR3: TGTGCCAGCTCACCAGAGTTCCGCGGACAGGTATATGGCTACACCTTC.

The CDR3 protein is CASSLGLAVLKDTQYF. CDR3 DNA: TGTGCCAGCAGCTTAGGACTAGCGGTTTTGAAAGATACGCAGTATTTT. The rearrangement uses TRBV7-9 and TRBJ2-3, with TRBD2 identical over 9 bases. The CDR3 contains 16 residues. V was pared by 1 base and J by 5 bases, with 7 bases of the junction left unmatched. Germline V gene lookup returns CDR1 SEHNR and CDR2 FQNEAQ (reference sequence).

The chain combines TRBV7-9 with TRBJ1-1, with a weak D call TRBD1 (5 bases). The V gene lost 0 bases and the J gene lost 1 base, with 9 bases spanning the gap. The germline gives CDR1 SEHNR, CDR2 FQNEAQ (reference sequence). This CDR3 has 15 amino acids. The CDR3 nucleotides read TGTGCCAGCAGCTTAGCTCAGGGTTGGAACACTGAAGCTTTCTTT. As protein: CASSLAQGWNTEAFF. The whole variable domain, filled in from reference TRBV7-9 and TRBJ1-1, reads DTGVSQNPRHKITKRGQNVTFRCDPISEHNRLYWYRQTLGQGPEFLTYFQNEAQLEKSRLLSDRFSAERPKGSFSTLEIQRTEQGDSAMYLCASSLAQGWNTEAFFGQGTRLTVV.

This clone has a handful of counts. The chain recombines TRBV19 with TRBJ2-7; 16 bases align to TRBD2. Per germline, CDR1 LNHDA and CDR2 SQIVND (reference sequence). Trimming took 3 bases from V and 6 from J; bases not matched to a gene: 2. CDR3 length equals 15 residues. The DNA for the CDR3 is TGTGCCAGTAGTATGGGACTAGCGGGAGGGACCGAGCAGTACTTC. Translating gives CASSMGLAGGTEQYF.

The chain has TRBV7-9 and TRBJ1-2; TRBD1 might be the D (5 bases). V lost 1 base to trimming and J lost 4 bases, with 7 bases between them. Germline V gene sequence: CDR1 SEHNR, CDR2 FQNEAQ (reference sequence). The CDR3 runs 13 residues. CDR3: CASSLGTTYGYTF. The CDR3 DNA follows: TGTGCCAGCAGCTTAGGGACAACCTATGGCTACACCTTC.

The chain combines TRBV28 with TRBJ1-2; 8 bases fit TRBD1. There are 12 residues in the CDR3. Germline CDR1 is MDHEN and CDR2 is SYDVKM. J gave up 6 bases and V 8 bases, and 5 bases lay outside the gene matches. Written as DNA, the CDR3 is TGTGCCAGCGACAGGGGAACAGATGGCTACACCTTC. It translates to CASDRGTDGYTF.

In DNA, the CDR3 is TGCGCCAGCAGCTGGGGGTTGGGACAGGGCACAGATACGCAGTATTTT. Translating it yields CASSWGLGQGTDTQYF. This sequence joins TRBV5-1 and TRBJ2-3, with 8 bases lining up with TRBD1. Germline V gene sequence: CDR1 SGHRS, CDR2 YFSETQ. J was trimmed by 1 base and V by 3 bases; bases with no gene match: 7. This CDR3 has 16 amino acids.

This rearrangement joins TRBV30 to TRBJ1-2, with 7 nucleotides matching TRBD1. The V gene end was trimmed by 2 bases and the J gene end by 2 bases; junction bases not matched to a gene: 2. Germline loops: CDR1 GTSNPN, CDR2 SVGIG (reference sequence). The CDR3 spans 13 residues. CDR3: CAWSRGQNYGYTF. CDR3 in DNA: TGTGCCTGGAGTAGGGGACAGAACTATGGCTACACCTTC.

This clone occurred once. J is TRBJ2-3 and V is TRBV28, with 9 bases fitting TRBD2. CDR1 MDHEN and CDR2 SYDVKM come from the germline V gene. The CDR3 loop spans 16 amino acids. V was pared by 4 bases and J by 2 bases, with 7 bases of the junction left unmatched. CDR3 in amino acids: CASSSPSSGDTDTQYF. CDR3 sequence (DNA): TGTGCCAGCAGTTCCCCCTCTAGCGGGGACACAGATACGCAGTATTTT.

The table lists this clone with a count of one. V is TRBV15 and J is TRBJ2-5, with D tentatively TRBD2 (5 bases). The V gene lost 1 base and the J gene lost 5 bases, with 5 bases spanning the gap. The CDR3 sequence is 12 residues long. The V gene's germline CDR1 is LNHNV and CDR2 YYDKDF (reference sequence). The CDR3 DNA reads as TGTGCCACCAGCAGAGGAGGGGAGACCCAGTACTTC. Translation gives CATSRGGETQYF.

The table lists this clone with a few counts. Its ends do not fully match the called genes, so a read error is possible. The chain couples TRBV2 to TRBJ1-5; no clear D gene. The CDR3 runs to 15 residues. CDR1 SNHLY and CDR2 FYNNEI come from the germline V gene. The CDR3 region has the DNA TGTGCCAGCAGATGGGCAGAGGCTAGCAATCAGCCCCAGAATTTT. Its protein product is CASRWAEASNQPQNF.

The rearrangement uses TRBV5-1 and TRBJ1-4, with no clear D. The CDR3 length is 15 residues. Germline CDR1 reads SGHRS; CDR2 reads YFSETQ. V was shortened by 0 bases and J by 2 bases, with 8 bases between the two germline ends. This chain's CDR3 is CASSLAGVTNEKLFF. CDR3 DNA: TGCGCCAGCAGCTTGGCCGGGGTGACTAATGAAAAACTGTTTTTT.

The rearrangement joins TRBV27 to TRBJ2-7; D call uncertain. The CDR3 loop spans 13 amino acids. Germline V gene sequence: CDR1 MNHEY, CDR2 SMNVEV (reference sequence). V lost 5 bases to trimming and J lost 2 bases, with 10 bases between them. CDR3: CASSVRSAYEQYF. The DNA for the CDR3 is TGTGCCAGCAGTGTCCGGTCGGCCTACGAGCAGTACTTC.

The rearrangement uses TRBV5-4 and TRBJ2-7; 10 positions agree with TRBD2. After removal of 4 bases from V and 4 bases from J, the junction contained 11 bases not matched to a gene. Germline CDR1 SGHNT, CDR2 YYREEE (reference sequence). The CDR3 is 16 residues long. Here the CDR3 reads CASSTRTSGLLYEQYF. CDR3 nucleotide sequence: TGTGCCAGCAGCACCAGGACTAGCGGACTGCTTTACGAGCAGTACTTC.